This T cell receptor beta chain was identified during a study of graft-versus-host responses after intestinal transplantation (dated by TCRdb to 2020 to 2022). Regarding the study in general: The transplants that recipients got were multivisceral, liver-intestinal, or isolated intestinal. Every recipient was given anti-thymocyte globulin induction, followed by approximately 3 years of maintenance tacrolimus and steroids. Alloreactive clones were identified by sequencing pre-transplant mixed lymphocyte reaction products and comparing these products with unstimulated pre-transplant donor and recipient T cells. Samples from three later patients were sequenced in-house on an Illumina MiSeq with MiXCR processing rather than by the commercial service. A cohort of around 25 intestinal transplant recipients, including one retransplant, was enrolled, and a few patients lacking pretransplant specimens were excluded. Donor T cell macrochimerism was defined as a peak of at least 4% donor T cells among recipient peripheral blood mononuclear cells. After intestinal transplantation, graft-versus-host and host-versus-graft alloreactive T cell clones in the graft, circulation and bone marrow were tracked using bulk TCR-beta CDR3 sequencing. Results the study describes overall, beyond this receptor: The relatively low number and heterogeneity of intestinal transplant patients limited the conclusions. Early after transplant, peak levels of circulating GvH clones were associated with declines in HvG clones. GvH clones turned up in recipient bone marrow, with some appearing earlier in ileal mucosa or blood, a pattern consistent with an intestinal mucosal origin. In the allografts of patients with donor T cell macrochimerism, GvH to HvG T cell clonal ratios were high.

As encoded in the germline V gene (reference sequence), CDR1 is GTSNPN while CDR2 is SVGIG. The CDR3 has 12 amino acids, counting the end cysteine and phenylalanine. The entry retains the CDR3 DNA only, 36 bases that are in frame from base 1. Trimming removed 0 bases from V and 8 bases from J, leaving 10 bases between the germline ends. Turning to this clone: Its binding antigen is unknown. No qualities accompany the bases; no much larger clone lies one base away.

Libraries were made using the immunoSEQ multiplex PCR assay. For most patients, high-throughput TCR-beta CDR3 sequencing of genomic DNA was performed by Adaptive Biotechnologies. Per the authors' processing: Adaptive's ImmunoSEQ software was the source of the TCR sequencing data for 15 to 20 patients, while three other patients were processed with MiXCR and VDJtools. CDR3 nucleotide sequences shared between donor and recipient were removed because their origin could not be assigned. To count as alloreactive, a clone needed at least 2-fold expansion over unstimulated cells and a minimum CFSE-low frequency of 0.002% (template counts) or 0.001% (read counts). Clones were considered mappable if detected in sequenced pre-transplant spleen, lymph node, or MLR CFSE-low populations of the donor or recipient. Cumulative frequency of alloreactive clones was calculated as a percentage of all sequences weighted by copy number. TCRdb re-hosts the immuneACCESS table, in-frame sequences only. Its copies lack some clones; in the studies checked, an unresolved V gene accounts for under half of them, and the cause for the rest is not known. The DNA gave D and trimming, while V, J and clone size come from that table. For this sample there are around 15,000 clones; 67% appear just once. 7% to 9% of the sample is taken by the ten largest.

Dithiothreitol, EDTA incubations and collagenase D digestion were used to isolate intraepithelial and lamina propria lymphocytes from graft specimens. Bulk TCR-beta sequencing was performed on serial intestinal graft biopsy specimens collected as late as 600 days after transplant. Recombination linked TRBV30 to TRBJ1-2, with an unclear D gene assignment. This sequence was found in a human patient who received an intestinal transplant, so some T cells may come from the graft donor. Sequenced here: ileum tissue, sampled less than 700 days after intestinal transplantation. The CDR3 region: CAWSVEGIGYTF. At the DNA level, the sequence is TGTGCCTGGAGTGTAGAGGGTATCGGCTACACCTTC.